The text below deals with one T cell receptor (beta chain). As originally analysed: How many nucleated cells were present was estimated from reference gene primer amplification. Some clones are missing from TCRdb's copy, which holds only in-frame ones; the method was immunoSEQ multiplex PCR. Clone size and the V and J calls come from that table; the DNA yielded D and trimming. The sample includes about 6,000 clones, approximately 84% of them seen just once. Per the germline V gene, CDR1 is KGHSH and CDR2 is LQKENI. V was trimmed by 2 bases and J by 6 bases, leaving 14 bases between them. CDR3 length: 15 amino acids. This sample was included in a study of blood T cell repertoires in COVID-19. Study information: Both acute and convalescent COVID-19 samples were obtained from the United States, Italy and Spain. In each case, the material was cDNA or gDNA derived from T cells, B-cell-depleted T cells, or PBMCs.

Sequencing used peripheral blood. The chain uses TRBV18 and TRBJ2-1, with D maybe TRBD1 (6 bases). This TCR was sampled from a human donor in a cohort sampled during active COVID-19. The CDR3 loop reads CASSPGTSILNEQFF. The CDR3 nucleotides are TGTGCCAGCTCACCAGGGACAAGCATTCTCAATGAGCAGTTCTTC.